A selection of T cell receptor beta chains follows, all from one sample in a study of T-cell reconstitution after alpha-beta-depleted transplantation in children. One entry per CDR3 protein results from TCRdb running MiXCR on the PCR reads. Of about 640,000 distinct CDR3 sequences in the sample, 10% to 15% are singletons; the top ten hold around 2%. The starting material was PBMCs, mostly from graft donor cells, obtained 360 days after TCRalphabeta/CD19-depleted stem cell transplant. Receptors originate from a male patient under 18 who had a stem cell transplant for acute myeloid leukemia, so the T cells may come from the graft donor. CDR3s include the opening cysteine and the closing phenylalanine or tryptophan. Each record gives: D gene, V gene, CDR3 length, clone size, J gene, CDR3 DNA, CDR3 protein. The D gene is left open where the match is weak. Rows give clone size only sometimes, using once, few, many, or a class for an expanded clone.

D gene: .
V gene: TRBV28
CDR3 length: 19
clone size: many
J gene: TRBJ2-1
CDR3 DNA: TGTGCCAGCAGTTTATTCCCCCCTCAGCGCTCCATAGATAACAATGAGCAGTTCTTC
CDR3 protein: CASSLFPPQRSIDNNEQFF

D gene: .
V gene: TRBV11-3
CDR3 length: 15
clone size: few
J gene: TRBJ2-3
CDR3 DNA: TGTGCCAGCAGCTTAGCAGGCGGGTCGGGGAATACGCAGTATTTT
CDR3 protein: CASSLAGGSGNTQYF

D gene: .
V gene: TRBV19
CDR3 length: 14
clone size: many
J gene: TRBJ2-4
CDR3 DNA: TGTGCCAGTATGCCTCAGCTAGCCAAAAACATTCAGTACTTC
CDR3 protein: CASMPQLAKNIQYF

D gene: .
V gene: TRBV10-3
CDR3 length: 13
clone size: few
J gene: TRBJ2-5
CDR3 DNA: TGTGCCATCGGGGTCCCGGGCCAAGAGACCCAGTACTTC
CDR3 protein: CAIGVPGQETQYF

D gene: TRBD2
V gene: TRBV15
CDR3 length: 14
clone size: .
J gene: TRBJ2-7
CDR3 DNA: TGTGCCACCAGCAGGTCCCCGGGACTAGCTCAGCAGTACTTC
CDR3 protein: CATSRSPGLAQQYF

D gene: .
V gene: TRBV3-1
CDR3 length: 14
clone size: many
J gene: TRBJ1-1
CDR3 DNA: TGTGCCAGCAGCCAAGCCCGGGTATCCACTGAAGCTTTCTTT
CDR3 protein: CASSQARVSTEAFF

D gene: TRBD2
V gene: TRBV20-1
CDR3 length: 16
clone size: .
J gene: TRBJ2-3
CDR3 DNA: TGCAGTGCCGGACTAGCGGGAGGGCCTTCCACAGATACGCAGTATTTT
CDR3 protein: CSAGLAGGPSTDTQYF

D gene: TRBD1
V gene: TRBV20-1
CDR3 length: 16
clone size: .
J gene: TRBJ2-1
CDR3 DNA: TGCAGTGCTAGGAGTCATTCGGGACAGGGTGGGAATGAGCAGTTCTTC
CDR3 protein: CSARSHSGQGGNEQFF

D gene: TRBD1
V gene: TRBV9
CDR3 length: 12
clone size: .
J gene: TRBJ2-7
CDR3 DNA: TGTGCCAGCAGCCTCGGGACAGGTGACCTGTACTTC
CDR3 protein: CASSLGTGDLYF

D gene: .
V gene: TRBV27
CDR3 length: 18
clone size: few
J gene: TRBJ1-2
CDR3 DNA: TGTGCCAGCAGTTTATATTGGACAAGTCCCAACCTCAACTATGGCTACACCTTC
CDR3 protein: CASSLYWTSPNLNYGYTF

D gene: .
V gene: TRBV30
CDR3 length: 13
clone size: few
J gene: TRBJ2-5
CDR3 DNA: TGTGCCTGGAGTGTAGGGACCTTGGAGACCCAGTACTTC
CDR3 protein: CAWSVGTLETQYF

D gene: .
V gene: TRBV7-6
CDR3 length: 15
clone size: few
J gene: TRBJ1-4
CDR3 DNA: TGTGCCAGCAGACCCGCCGGGAGGGCCCATGAAAAACTGTTTTTT
CDR3 protein: CASRPAGRAHEKLFF

D gene: .
V gene: TRBV5-1
CDR3 length: 12
clone size: once
J gene: TRBJ2-1
CDR3 DNA: TGCGCCAGCAGCTCAACAGGGTCCCTCTGGTTCTTC
CDR3 protein: CASSSTGSLWFF

D gene: .
V gene: TRBV6-5
CDR3 length: 14
clone size: few
J gene: TRBJ2-7
CDR3 DNA: TGTGCCAGCAGGCCTCCCGGGGGCTCCTACGAGCAGTACTTC
CDR3 protein: CASRPPGGSYEQYF

D gene: .
V gene: TRBV12-3/TRBV12-4
CDR3 length: 15
clone size: .
J gene: TRBJ2-7
CDR3 DNA: TGTGCCAGCAGTTTACCGGGCAGGGGAAGTTACGAGCAGTACTTC
CDR3 protein: CASSLPGRGSYEQYF

D gene: .
V gene: TRBV5-1
CDR3 length: 17
clone size: few
J gene: TRBJ2-1
CDR3 DNA: TGCGCCAGCAGCTTGCTTCTAGCGGAGGGGGCTTACAATGAGCAGTTCTTC
CDR3 protein: CASSLLLAEGAYNEQFF

D gene: .
V gene: TRBV15
CDR3 length: 12
clone size: few
J gene: TRBJ2-1
CDR3 DNA: TGTGCCACCAGCAGAAATTTCGGTGAGCAGTTCTTC
CDR3 protein: CATSRNFGEQFF

D gene: .
V gene: TRBV21-1
CDR3 length: 13
clone size: few
J gene: TRBJ2-4
CDR3 DNA: TGTGCCAGCAGCCGGGGGGGAGAAAACATTCAGTACTTC
CDR3 protein: CASSRGGENIQYF

D gene: .
V gene: TRBV20-1
CDR3 length: 15
clone size: .
J gene: TRBJ1-6
CDR3 DNA: TGCAGTGCTAGAGTACTGACGCTTAATAATTCACCCCTCCACTTT
CDR3 protein: CSARVLTLNNSPLHF

D gene: .
V gene: TRBV18
CDR3 length: 19
clone size: few
J gene: TRBJ2-5
CDR3 DNA: TGTGCCAGCTCACCATGGACCCCGGATTACGTAGCAGGGAAAGAGACCCAGTACTTC
CDR3 protein: CASSPWTPDYVAGKETQYF

D gene: TRBD2
V gene: TRBV7-3
CDR3 length: 15
clone size: .
J gene: TRBJ2-1
CDR3 DNA: TGTGCCAGCAGCCTCCGGGAGGTGATCTTCGGGGAGCAGTTCTTC
CDR3 protein: CASSLREVIFGEQFF

D gene: .
V gene: TRBV15
CDR3 length: 13
clone size: .
J gene: TRBJ2-3
CDR3 DNA: TGTGCCACCAGCACCGCTGTCCTAGATACGCAGTATTTT
CDR3 protein: CATSTAVLDTQYF

D gene: TRBD2
V gene: TRBV7-2
CDR3 length: 17
clone size: few
J gene: TRBJ2-1
CDR3 DNA: TGTGCCAGCAGCTTCCTATTAGCGGGTCTAGTGAAAAATGAGCAGTTCTTC
CDR3 protein: CASSFLLAGLVKNEQFF

D gene: .
V gene: TRBV12-5
CDR3 length: 15
clone size: .
J gene: TRBJ2-1
CDR3 DNA: TGTGCTAGTGGCCGCCCCGGGGTGGCGGAGCGTGAGCAGTTCTTC
CDR3 protein: CASGRPGVAEREQFF

D gene: .
V gene: TRBV12-3/TRBV12-4
CDR3 length: 17
clone size: few
J gene: TRBJ2-3
CDR3 DNA: TGTGCCAGCAGTTTAAAGCGAGGGACTCAGAAGGGGGATACGCAGTATTTT
CDR3 protein: CASSLKRGTQKGDTQYF

D gene: .
V gene: TRBV6-2/TRBV6-3
CDR3 length: 16
clone size: few
J gene: TRBJ2-3
CDR3 DNA: TGTGCCAGCAGTTCAGGGAGAAGGGAGTGGACAGATACGCAGTATTTT
CDR3 protein: CASSSGRREWTDTQYF

D gene: .
V gene: TRBV5-1
CDR3 length: 17
clone size: many
J gene: TRBJ2-2
CDR3 DNA: TGCGCCAGCAGCTTGGCCGGAGGCAGGGCCCTCACCGGGGAGCTGTTTTTT
CDR3 protein: CASSLAGGRALTGELFF

D gene: .
V gene: TRBV15
CDR3 length: 15
clone size: few
J gene: TRBJ2-3
CDR3 DNA: TGTGCCACCAGCAGAGTCGGACCCTTCACAGATACGCAGTATTTT
CDR3 protein: CATSRVGPFTDTQYF

D gene: .
V gene: TRBV28
CDR3 length: 12
clone size: few
J gene: TRBJ1-1
CDR3 DNA: TGTGCCAGCACCCCCCTCGACGGTGAAGCTTTCTTT
CDR3 protein: CASTPLDGEAFF

D gene: .
V gene: TRBV5-5
CDR3 length: 14
clone size: .
J gene: TRBJ2-7
CDR3 DNA: TGTGCCAGCAGCCCCTCGGGGGAAGCCTACGAGCAGTACTTC
CDR3 protein: CASSPSGEAYEQYF

D gene: .
V gene: TRBV6-4
CDR3 length: 15
clone size: .
J gene: TRBJ1-2
CDR3 DNA: TGTGCCAGCAGGACCTCGGGGGCAGGGTACTATGGCTACACCTTC
CDR3 protein: CASRTSGAGYYGYTF

D gene: .
V gene: TRBV19
CDR3 length: 14
clone size: many
J gene: TRBJ1-1
CDR3 DNA: TGTGCCAGTAGTATAGACAGTCTGAACACTGAAGCTTTCTTT
CDR3 protein: CASSIDSLNTEAFF

D gene: TRBD2
V gene: TRBV4-2
CDR3 length: 17
clone size: many
J gene: TRBJ2-3
CDR3 DNA: TGTGCCAGCAGCCAAGAGCCTAGCGGGATGAACACAGATACGCAGTATTTT
CDR3 protein: CASSQEPSGMNTDTQYF

D gene: TRBD2
V gene: TRBV10-3
CDR3 length: 18
clone size: few
J gene: TRBJ2-7
CDR3 DNA: TGTGCCATCAGTGAACGGGGCGTAGCGGGAGGGAACTCCTACGAGCAGTACTTC
CDR3 protein: CAISERGVAGGNSYEQYF

D gene: .
V gene: TRBV3-1
CDR3 length: 14
clone size: few
J gene: TRBJ2-7
CDR3 DNA: TGTGCCAGCAGCCAAGTTGAGGGCCGCTACGAGCAGTACTTC
CDR3 protein: CASSQVEGRYEQYF

D gene: .
V gene: TRBV5-1
CDR3 length: 15
clone size: .
J gene: TRBJ2-1
CDR3 DNA: TGCGCCAGCAGCCCCACCCGGGGGGCGGTCAATGAGCAGTTCTTC
CDR3 protein: CASSPTRGAVNEQFF

D gene: .
V gene: TRBV7-3
CDR3 length: 18
clone size: few
J gene: TRBJ2-7
CDR3 DNA: TGTGCCAGCAGCCTCAAGGTACAGCCGGGACTCCCCTCCTACGAGCAGTACTTC
CDR3 protein: CASSLKVQPGLPSYEQYF

D gene: .
V gene: TRBV7-3
CDR3 length: 13
clone size: .
J gene: TRBJ1-2
CDR3 DNA: TGTGCCAGCAGCTTCAATAGGGTATGGGGCTACACCTTC
CDR3 protein: CASSFNRVWGYTF

D gene: .
V gene: TRBV20-1
CDR3 length: 13
clone size: .
J gene: TRBJ2-2
CDR3 DNA: TGCAGTGCTAGAAAGGTCCACACCGGGGAGCTGTTTTTT
CDR3 protein: CSARKVHTGELFF

D gene: .
V gene: TRBV27
CDR3 length: 15
clone size: .
J gene: TRBJ2-1
CDR3 DNA: TGTGCCAGCAAAGGAGGCCACCTTTCCTACAATGAGCAGTTCTTC
CDR3 protein: CASKGGHLSYNEQFF

D gene: TRBD2
V gene: TRBV7-9
CDR3 length: 15
clone size: .
J gene: TRBJ2-1
CDR3 DNA: TGTGCCAGCACCCACCGGGACTACCCCTACAATGAGCAGTTCTTC
CDR3 protein: CASTHRDYPYNEQFF

D gene: TRBD1
V gene: TRBV19
CDR3 length: 16
clone size: .
J gene: TRBJ1-5
CDR3 DNA: TGTGCCAGTACCTATCGAGGACAGGGTTGGAATCAGCCCCAGCATTTT
CDR3 protein: CASTYRGQGWNQPQHF

D gene: .
V gene: TRBV24-1
CDR3 length: 15
clone size: few
J gene: TRBJ2-7
CDR3 DNA: TGTGCCACCAGTGGTGGAGTCGGGCGGGGTTACGAGCAGTACTTC
CDR3 protein: CATSGGVGRGYEQYF

D gene: .
V gene: TRBV28
CDR3 length: 14
clone size: .
J gene: TRBJ2-7
CDR3 DNA: TGTGCCAGCAAGGGGGGAGGGGTTCCCTACGAGCAGTACTTC
CDR3 protein: CASKGGGVPYEQYF

D gene: .
V gene: TRBV29-1
CDR3 length: 14
clone size: many
J gene: TRBJ2-3
CDR3 DNA: TGCAGCGCATCCGGGACATCCCGGGGAGATACGCAGTATTTT
CDR3 protein: CSASGTSRGDTQYF

D gene: TRBD1
V gene: TRBV18
CDR3 length: 17
clone size: .
J gene: TRBJ2-6
CDR3 DNA: TGTGCCAGCTCACAAGGGACAGGGTCCTCTGGGGCCAACGTCCTGACTTTC
CDR3 protein: CASSQGTGSSGANVLTF

D gene: TRBD1
V gene: TRBV20-1
CDR3 length: 16
clone size: few
J gene: TRBJ2-4
CDR3 DNA: TGCAGTGCTAGAGATCCGGGACAGGGGGCCAAAAACATTCAGTACTTC
CDR3 protein: CSARDPGQGAKNIQYF

D gene: .
V gene: TRBV29-1
CDR3 length: 13
clone size: few
J gene: TRBJ2-7
CDR3 DNA: TGCAGCGTTGAGGCCGGGGGCGAGTACGAGCAGTACTTC
CDR3 protein: CSVEAGGEYEQYF

D gene: .
V gene: TRBV12-3/TRBV12-4
CDR3 length: 14
clone size: .
J gene: TRBJ2-2
CDR3 DNA: TGTGCCAGCAGTGGTCAAGGGTTGACCGGGGAGCTGTTTTTT
CDR3 protein: CASSGQGLTGELFF

D gene: TRBD2
V gene: TRBV12-3/TRBV12-4
CDR3 length: 14
clone size: few
J gene: TRBJ2-7
CDR3 DNA: TGTGCCAGCAGTCTCGGCGGGAGCCACAACGAGCAGTACTTC
CDR3 protein: CASSLGGSHNEQYF

D gene: .
V gene: TRBV15
CDR3 length: 14
clone size: many
J gene: TRBJ2-3
CDR3 DNA: TGTGCCACCAGCAGAGATCCGGGAGCAGATACGCAGTATTTT
CDR3 protein: CATSRDPGADTQYF

D gene: .
V gene: TRBV3-1
CDR3 length: 12
clone size: many
J gene: TRBJ2-2
CDR3 DNA: TGTGCCAGCAGCCAAGACCTCGGGGAGCTGTTTTTT
CDR3 protein: CASSQDLGELFF

D gene: .
V gene: TRBV10-3
CDR3 length: 12
clone size: few
J gene: TRBJ2-3
CDR3 DNA: TGTGCCATCAGTGTCCCCCCAGATACGCAGTATTTT
CDR3 protein: CAISVPPDTQYF

D gene: .
V gene: TRBV6-2/TRBV6-3
CDR3 length: 17
clone size: .
J gene: TRBJ2-7
CDR3 DNA: TGTGCCAGCAGTTACCGGTCGCTAGCGACGGTATCCTACGAGCAGTACTTC
CDR3 protein: CASSYRSLATVSYEQYF

D gene: .
V gene: TRBV4-3
CDR3 length: 17
clone size: few
J gene: TRBJ2-1
CDR3 DNA: TGCGCCAGCAGCCAAGAGGGGCGGGCCCCCGGGTACAATGAGCAGTTCTTC
CDR3 protein: CASSQEGRAPGYNEQFF

D gene: .
V gene: TRBV28
CDR3 length: 16
clone size: many
J gene: TRBJ2-1
CDR3 DNA: TGTGCCAGCAGTTCCTCAGCTCCTTCCTTCATCAATGAGCAGTTCTTC
CDR3 protein: CASSSSAPSFINEQFF

D gene: TRBD1
V gene: TRBV20-1
CDR3 length: 12
clone size: many
J gene: TRBJ2-7
CDR3 DNA: TGCAGTGCGCGGACAGGCATTTACGAGCAGTACTTC
CDR3 protein: CSARTGIYEQYF

D gene: TRBD2
V gene: TRBV12-3/TRBV12-4
CDR3 length: 18
clone size: .
J gene: TRBJ2-2
CDR3 DNA: TGTGCCAGCAGTTTTAGTCCTAGCGGGAGGGTGAACACCGGGGAGCTGTTTTTT
CDR3 protein: CASSFSPSGRVNTGELFF

D gene: .
V gene: TRBV27
CDR3 length: 14
clone size: few
J gene: TRBJ2-5
CDR3 DNA: TGTGCCAGCAGTTTACAGGGGTTCCAAGAGACCCAGTACTTC
CDR3 protein: CASSLQGFQETQYF